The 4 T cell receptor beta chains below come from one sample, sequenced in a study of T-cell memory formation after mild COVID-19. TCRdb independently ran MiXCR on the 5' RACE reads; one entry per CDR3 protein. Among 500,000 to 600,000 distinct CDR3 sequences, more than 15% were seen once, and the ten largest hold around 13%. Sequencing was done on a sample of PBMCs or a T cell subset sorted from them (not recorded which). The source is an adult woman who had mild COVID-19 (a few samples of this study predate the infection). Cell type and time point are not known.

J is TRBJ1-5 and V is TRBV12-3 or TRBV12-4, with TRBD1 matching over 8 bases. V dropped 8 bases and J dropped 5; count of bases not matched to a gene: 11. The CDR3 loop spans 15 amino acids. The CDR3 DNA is TGTGCCAGCGCTGGGGACAGGCCCTGGGATCAGCCCCAGCATTTT. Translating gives CASAGDRPWDQPQHF.

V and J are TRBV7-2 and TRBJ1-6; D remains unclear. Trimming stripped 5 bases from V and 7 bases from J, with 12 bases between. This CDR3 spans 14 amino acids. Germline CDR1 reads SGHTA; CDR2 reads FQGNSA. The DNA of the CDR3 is TGTGCCAGCAGCCCCAGTCCTAGCAATTCACCCCTCCACTTT. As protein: CASSPSPSNSPLHF.

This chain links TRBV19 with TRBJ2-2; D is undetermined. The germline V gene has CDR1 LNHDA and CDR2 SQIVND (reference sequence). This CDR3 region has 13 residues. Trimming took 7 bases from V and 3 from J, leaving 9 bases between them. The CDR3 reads CASNQLYTGELFF. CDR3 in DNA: TGTGCCAGTAACCAGCTCTACACCGGGGAGCTGTTTTTT.

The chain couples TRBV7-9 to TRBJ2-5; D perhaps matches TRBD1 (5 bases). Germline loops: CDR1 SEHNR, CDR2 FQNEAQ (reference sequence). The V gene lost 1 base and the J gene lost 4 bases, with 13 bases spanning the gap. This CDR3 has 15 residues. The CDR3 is CASSLVAWGRETQYF. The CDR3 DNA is TGTGCCAGCAGCTTAGTCGCTTGGGGCCGAGAGACCCAGTACTTC.